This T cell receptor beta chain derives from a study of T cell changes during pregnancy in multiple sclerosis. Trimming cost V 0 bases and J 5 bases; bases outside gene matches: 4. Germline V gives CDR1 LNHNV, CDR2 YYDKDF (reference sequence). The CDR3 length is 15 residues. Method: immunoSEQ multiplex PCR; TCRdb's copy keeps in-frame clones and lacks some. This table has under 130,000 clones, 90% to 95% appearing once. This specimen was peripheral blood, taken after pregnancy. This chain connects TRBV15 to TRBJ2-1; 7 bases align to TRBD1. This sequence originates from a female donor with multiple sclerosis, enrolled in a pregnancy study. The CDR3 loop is CATSRDQGVNNEQFF. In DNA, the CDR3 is TGTGCCACCAGCAGAGATCAGGGGGTTAACAATGAGCAGTTCTTC.